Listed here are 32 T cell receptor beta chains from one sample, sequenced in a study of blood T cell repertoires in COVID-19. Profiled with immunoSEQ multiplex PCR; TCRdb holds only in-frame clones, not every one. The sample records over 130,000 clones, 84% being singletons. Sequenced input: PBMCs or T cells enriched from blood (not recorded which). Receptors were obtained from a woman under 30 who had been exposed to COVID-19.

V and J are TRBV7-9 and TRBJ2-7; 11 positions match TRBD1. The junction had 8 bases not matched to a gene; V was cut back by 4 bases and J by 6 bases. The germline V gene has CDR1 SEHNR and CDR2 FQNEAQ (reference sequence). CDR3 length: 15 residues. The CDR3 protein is CASSSGQGAVREQYF. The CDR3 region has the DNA TGTGCCAGCAGCTCCGGACAGGGGGCCGTGCGCGAGCAGTACTTC. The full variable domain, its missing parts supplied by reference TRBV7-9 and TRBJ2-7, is DTGVSQNPRHKITKRGQNVTFRCDPISEHNRLYWYRQTLGQGPEFLTYFQNEAQLEKSRLLSDRFSAERPKGSFSTLEIQRTEQGDSAMYLCASSSGQGAVREQYFGPGTRLTVT.

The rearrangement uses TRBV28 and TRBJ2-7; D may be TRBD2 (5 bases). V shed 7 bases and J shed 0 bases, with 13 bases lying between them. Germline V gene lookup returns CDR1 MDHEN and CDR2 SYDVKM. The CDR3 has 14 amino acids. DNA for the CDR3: TGTGCCAGCATGTTACGGGGAATCTCCTACGAGCAGTACTTC. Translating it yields CASMLRGISYEQYF.

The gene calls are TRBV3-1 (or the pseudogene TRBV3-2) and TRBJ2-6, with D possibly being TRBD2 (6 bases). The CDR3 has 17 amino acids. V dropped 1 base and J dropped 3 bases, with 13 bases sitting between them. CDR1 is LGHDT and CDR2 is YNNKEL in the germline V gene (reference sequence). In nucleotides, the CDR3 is TGTGCCAGCAGCCAAGGCGCGGGAAGGTTTGGGGCCAACGTCCTGACTTTC. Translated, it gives CASSQGAGRFGANVLTF.

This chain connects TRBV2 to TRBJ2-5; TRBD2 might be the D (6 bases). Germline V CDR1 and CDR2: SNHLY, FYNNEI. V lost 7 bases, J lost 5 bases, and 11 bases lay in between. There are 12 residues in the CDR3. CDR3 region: CASKQGRETQYF. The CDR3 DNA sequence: TGTGCCAGCAAGCAAGGGAGGGAGACCCAGTACTTC.

CDR3 nucleotides: TGTGCCAGCAGCCCAGGGTTATCTCCCCCAACGGAGACCCAGTACTTC. Its protein product is CASSPGLSPPTETQYF. The V call is TRBV13, the J call TRBJ2-5, with a possible D match to TRBD1 (5 bases). Germline V lookup: CDR1 PRHDT, CDR2 FYEKMQ (reference sequence). V gave up 5 bases and J gave up 5 bases, with 21 bases separating them. The CDR3 runs to 16 residues.

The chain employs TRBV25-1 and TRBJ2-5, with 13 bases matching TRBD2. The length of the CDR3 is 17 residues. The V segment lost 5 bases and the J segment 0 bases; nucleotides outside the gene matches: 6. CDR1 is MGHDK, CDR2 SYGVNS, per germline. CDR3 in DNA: TGTGCCAGCAGTAAGGGACTAGCGGGAAAATACCAAGAGACCCAGTACTTC. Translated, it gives CASSKGLAGKYQETQYF.

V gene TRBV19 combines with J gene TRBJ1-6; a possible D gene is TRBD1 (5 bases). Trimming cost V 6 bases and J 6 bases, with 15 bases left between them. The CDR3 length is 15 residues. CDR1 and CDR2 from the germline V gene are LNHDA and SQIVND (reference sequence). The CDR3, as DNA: TGTGCCAGTAGAGACCAGGGTTGGGGTAATTCACCCCTCCACTTT. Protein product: CASRDQGWGNSPLHF.

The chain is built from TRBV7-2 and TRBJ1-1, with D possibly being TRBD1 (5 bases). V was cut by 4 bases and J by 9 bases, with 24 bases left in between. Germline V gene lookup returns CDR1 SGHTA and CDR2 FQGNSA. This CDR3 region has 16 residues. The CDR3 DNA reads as TGTGCCAGCAGCTCCCTAGGGTCCACAGGCGGCCGACAAGCTTTCTTT. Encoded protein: CASSSLGSTGGRQAFF.

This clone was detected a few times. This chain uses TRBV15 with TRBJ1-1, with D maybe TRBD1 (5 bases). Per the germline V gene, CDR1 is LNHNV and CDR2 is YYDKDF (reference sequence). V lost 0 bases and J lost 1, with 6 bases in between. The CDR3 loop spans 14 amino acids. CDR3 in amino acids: CATSRDQGNTEAFF. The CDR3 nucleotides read TGTGCCACCAGCAGAGATCAGGGGAACACTGAAGCTTTCTTT.

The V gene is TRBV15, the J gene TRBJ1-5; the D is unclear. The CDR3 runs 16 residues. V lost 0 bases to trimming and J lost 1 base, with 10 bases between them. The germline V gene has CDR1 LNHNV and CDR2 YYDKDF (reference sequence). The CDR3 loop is CATSREGTLSNQPQHF. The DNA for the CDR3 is TGTGCCACCAGCAGAGAGGGCACTCTGAGCAATCAGCCCCAGCATTTT.

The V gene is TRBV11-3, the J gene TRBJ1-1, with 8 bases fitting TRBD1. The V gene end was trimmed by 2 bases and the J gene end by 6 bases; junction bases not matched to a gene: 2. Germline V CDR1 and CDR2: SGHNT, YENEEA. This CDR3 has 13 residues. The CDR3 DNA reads TGTGCCAGCAGCTTAACAGGGGGTGCTGAAGCTTTCTTT. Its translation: CASSLTGGAEAFF.

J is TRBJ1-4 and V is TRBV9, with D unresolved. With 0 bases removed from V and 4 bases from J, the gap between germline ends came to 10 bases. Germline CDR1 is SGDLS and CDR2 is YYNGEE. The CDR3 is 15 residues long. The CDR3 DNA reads TGTGCCAGCAGCGTAGGCCCAGGAATTAATGAAAAACTGTTTTTT. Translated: CASSVGPGINEKLFF.

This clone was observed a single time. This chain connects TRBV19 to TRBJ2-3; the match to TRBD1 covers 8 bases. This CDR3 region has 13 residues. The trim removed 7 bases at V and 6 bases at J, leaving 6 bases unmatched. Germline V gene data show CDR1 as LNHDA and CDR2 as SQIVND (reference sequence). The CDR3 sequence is CASTTGVFDTQYF. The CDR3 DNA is TGTGCCAGTACGACAGGGGTCTTCGATACGCAGTATTTT.

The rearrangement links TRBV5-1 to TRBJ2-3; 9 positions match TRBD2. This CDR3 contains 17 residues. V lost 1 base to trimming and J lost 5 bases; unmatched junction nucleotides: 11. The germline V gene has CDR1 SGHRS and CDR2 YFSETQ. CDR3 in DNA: TGCGCCAGCAGCTTGCTCGGAGGGCTAGCGGGGCGAGATACGCAGTATTTT. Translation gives CASSLLGGLAGRDTQYF. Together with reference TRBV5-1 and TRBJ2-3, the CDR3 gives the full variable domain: KAGVTQTPRYLIKTRGQQVTLSCSPISGHRSVSWYQQTPGQGLQFLFEYFSETQRNKGNFPGRFSGRQFSNSRSEMNVSTLELGDSALYLCASSLLGGLAGRDTQYFGPGTRLTVL.

CDR3 region: CASSRPAGVGNSPLHF. CDR3 sequence (DNA): TGTGCCAGCAGCCGACCAGCGGGGGTGGGAAATTCACCCCTCCACTTT. The rearrangement joins TRBV7-9 to TRBJ1-6; D might be TRBD1 (5 bases). Germline-derived CDR1 and CDR2 are SEHNR and FQNEAQ (reference sequence). V dropped 5 bases and J dropped 7 bases, with 18 bases sitting between them. CDR3 length: 16 amino acids.

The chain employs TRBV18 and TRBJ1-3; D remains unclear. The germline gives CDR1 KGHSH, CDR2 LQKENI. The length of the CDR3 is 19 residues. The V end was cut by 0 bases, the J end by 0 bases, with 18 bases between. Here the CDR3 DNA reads TGTGCCAGCTCACCACCGCCGGGTGAGATACTAAGCTCTGGAAACACCATATATTTT. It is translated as CASSPPPGEILSSGNTIYF.

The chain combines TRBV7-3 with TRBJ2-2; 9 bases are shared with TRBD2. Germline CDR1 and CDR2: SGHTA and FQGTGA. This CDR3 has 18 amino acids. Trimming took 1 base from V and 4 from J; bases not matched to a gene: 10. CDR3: CASSLRPLAGTITGELFF. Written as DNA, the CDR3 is TGTGCCAGCAGCTTAAGACCTCTAGCGGGAACGATCACCGGGGAGCTGTTTTTT.

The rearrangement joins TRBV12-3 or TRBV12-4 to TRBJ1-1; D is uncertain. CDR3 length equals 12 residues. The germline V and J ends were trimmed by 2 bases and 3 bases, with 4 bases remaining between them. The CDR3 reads CASSLLYTEAFF. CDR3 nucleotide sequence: TGTGCCAGCAGTTTACTTTACACTGAAGCTTTCTTT.

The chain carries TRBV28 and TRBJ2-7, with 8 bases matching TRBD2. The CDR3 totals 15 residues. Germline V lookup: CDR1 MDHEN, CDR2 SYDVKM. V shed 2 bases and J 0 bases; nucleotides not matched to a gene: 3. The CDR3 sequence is CASSLGGRPSYEQYF. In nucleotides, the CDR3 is TGTGCCAGCAGTTTAGGCGGGAGGCCCTCCTACGAGCAGTACTTC.

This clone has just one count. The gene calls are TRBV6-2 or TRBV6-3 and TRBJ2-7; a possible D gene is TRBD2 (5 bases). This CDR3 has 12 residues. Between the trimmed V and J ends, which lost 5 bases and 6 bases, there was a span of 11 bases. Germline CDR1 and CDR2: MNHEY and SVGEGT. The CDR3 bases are TGTGCCAGCAGTGCTGGACTGACCGAGCAGTACTTC. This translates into CASSAGLTEQYF.

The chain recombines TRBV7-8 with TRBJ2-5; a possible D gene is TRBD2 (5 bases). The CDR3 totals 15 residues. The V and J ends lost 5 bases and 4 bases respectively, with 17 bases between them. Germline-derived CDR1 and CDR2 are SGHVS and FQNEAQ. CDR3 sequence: CASSTVSGSRETQYF. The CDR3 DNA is TGTGCCAGCAGCACCGTCTCGGGGAGTCGAGAGACCCAGTACTTC.

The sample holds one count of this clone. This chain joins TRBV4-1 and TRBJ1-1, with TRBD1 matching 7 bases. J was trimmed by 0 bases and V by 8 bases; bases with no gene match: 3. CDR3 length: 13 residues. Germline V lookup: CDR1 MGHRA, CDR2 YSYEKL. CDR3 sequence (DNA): TGCGCCAGCCAGGGGGTTATGAACACTGAAGCTTTCTTT. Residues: CASQGVMNTEAFF.

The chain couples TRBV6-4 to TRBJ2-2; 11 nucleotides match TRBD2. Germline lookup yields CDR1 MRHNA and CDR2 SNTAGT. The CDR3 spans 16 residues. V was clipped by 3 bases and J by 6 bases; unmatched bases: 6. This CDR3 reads CASSEASGRPAGELFF. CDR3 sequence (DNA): TGTGCCAGCAGTGAAGCTAGCGGGAGGCCGGCCGGGGAGCTGTTTTTT.

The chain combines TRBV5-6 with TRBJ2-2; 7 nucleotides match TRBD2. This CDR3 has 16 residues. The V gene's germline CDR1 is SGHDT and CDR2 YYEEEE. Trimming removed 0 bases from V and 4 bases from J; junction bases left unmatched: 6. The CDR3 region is CASSLGASGLTGELFF. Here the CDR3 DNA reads TGTGCCAGCAGCTTGGGGGCTAGCGGCCTCACCGGGGAGCTGTTTTTT.

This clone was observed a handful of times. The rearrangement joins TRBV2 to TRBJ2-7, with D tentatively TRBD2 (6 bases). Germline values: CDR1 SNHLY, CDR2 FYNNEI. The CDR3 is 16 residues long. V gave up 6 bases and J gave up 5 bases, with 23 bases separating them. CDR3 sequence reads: CASSTPTGTLPNEQYF. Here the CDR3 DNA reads TGTGCCAGCAGCACGCCTACCGGGACTCTTCCCAACGAGCAGTACTTC.

CDR3 region: CASSINPTGGYTF. The CDR3 nucleotides read TGTGCCAGTAGTATAAACCCGACGGGGGGCTACACCTTC. The V call is TRBV19, the J call TRBJ1-2; D gene ambiguous. Trimming removed 2 bases at V and 8 bases at J, with 12 bases between. Germline V lookup: CDR1 LNHDA, CDR2 SQIVND (reference sequence). The CDR3 sequence is 13 residues long.

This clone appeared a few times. CDR3 sequence (DNA): TGCAGTGCTAGTCTATCGGGCACCGGGGAGCTGTTTTTT. Amino acids: CSASLSGTGELFF. The genes are TRBV20-1 and TRBJ2-2, with D hard to call. This CDR3 contains 13 residues. Germline-derived CDR1 and CDR2 are DFQATT and SNEGSKA (reference sequence). The V and J ends lost 3 bases and 4 bases respectively, with 9 bases between them.

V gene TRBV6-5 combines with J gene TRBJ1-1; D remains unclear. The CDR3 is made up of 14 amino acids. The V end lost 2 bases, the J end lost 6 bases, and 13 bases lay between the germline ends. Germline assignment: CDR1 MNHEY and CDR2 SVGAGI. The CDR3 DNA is TGTGCCAGCAGTTACAGGGTGAGCGGGGCTGAAGCTTTCTTT. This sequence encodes CASSYRVSGAEAFF.

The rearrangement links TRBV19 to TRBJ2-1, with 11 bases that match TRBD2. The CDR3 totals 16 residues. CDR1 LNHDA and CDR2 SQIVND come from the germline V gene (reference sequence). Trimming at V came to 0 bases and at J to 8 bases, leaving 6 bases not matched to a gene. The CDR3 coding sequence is TGTGCCAGTAGTATAGAACTAGCGGGAGTAAAAGATGAGCAGTTCTTC. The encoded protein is CASSIELAGVKDEQFF.

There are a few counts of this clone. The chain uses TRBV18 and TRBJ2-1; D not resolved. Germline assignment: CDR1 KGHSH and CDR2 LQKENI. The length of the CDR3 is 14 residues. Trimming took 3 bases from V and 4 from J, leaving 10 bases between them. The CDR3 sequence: CASSPPDGYNEQFF. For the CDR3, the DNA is TGTGCCAGCTCACCCCCTGACGGGTACAATGAGCAGTTCTTC.

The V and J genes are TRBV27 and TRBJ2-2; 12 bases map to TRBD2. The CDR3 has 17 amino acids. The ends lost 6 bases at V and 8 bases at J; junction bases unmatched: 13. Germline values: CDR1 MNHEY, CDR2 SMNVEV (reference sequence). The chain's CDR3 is CASSRAGLAGLDGELFF. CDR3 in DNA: TGTGCCAGCAGCCGGGCCGGACTAGCGGGATTGGATGGGGAGCTGTTTTTT.

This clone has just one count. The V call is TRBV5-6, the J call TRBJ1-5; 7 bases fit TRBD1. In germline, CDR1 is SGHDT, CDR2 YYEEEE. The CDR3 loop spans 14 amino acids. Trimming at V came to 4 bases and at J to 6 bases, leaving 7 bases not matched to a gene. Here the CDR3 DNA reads TGTGCCAGCAGCATACAGGGGTTGGGTCAGCCCCAGCATTTT. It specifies CASSIQGLGQPQHF. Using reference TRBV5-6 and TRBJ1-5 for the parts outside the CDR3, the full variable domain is DAGVTQSPTHLIKTRGQQVTLRCSPKSGHDTVSWYQQALGQGPQFIFQYYEEEERQRGNFPDRFSGHQFPNYSSELNVNALLLGDSALYLCASSIQGLGQPQHFGDGTRLSIL.